The entry below describes one TCR beta chain. Only a few counts were recorded for this clonotype. The target of this receptor is not known. It has no much larger one-base neighbor in the sample; base qualities were not kept. This record comes from a study of T cells after yellow fever vaccination (dated by TCRdb to about 2019). About the study as a whole: The SMART-Seq v4 Ultra Low Input RNA kit was used to prepare libraries from fractions with low cell numbers. Bulk TCR alpha and beta repertoires were sequenced longitudinally to track T-cell clones before and after primary and booster YFV17D yellow fever vaccination. Two healthy male donors, one aged 18 to 30 and one aged 30 to 40 years, made up the cohort. Blood was drawn at multiple timepoints before and after primary and secondary immunization, with bulk PBMC replicates and cell subsets isolated. The paper as a whole reports these results and caveats: Most clones expanded after primary vaccination were re-detected after the booster (about 96% of CD4 and around 88% of CD8), suggesting broad memory maintenance. Because abundant contaminating clonotypes from the bulk population could be contained in FACS-sorted repertoires, computational filtering was required. A small share of clonotypes was detected in both CD4 and CD8 compartments, with the overlap likely arising from convergent recombination. The secondary T-cell response was found to be weaker but faster than the primary response, with a peak reached on day 5 rather than on day 15. Only two donors were included in the study, so the extent to which the findings can be generalized is limited.

In the paper's terms, the treatment or condition label means: live attenuated yellow fever vaccine strain. A standard Ficoll-Paque protocol was used to isolate PBMCs from peripheral blood. Dynabeads CD4 and CD8 positive selection kits were used to isolate CD4 and CD8 T-cell fractions. RNA was extracted with TriZol from bulk PBMCs, CD4 and CD8 fractions, and dextramer-positive and dextramer-negative fractions. Its CDR3 holds 17 amino acids, cysteine through phenylalanine. Of all the DNA, just the CDR3 is kept, 51 bases in frame from base 1. Trimming takes 0 bases off V and 5 bases off J; junction bases not matched to a gene: 11. The germline V gene (reference sequence) supplies CDR1 DFQATT and CDR2 SNEGSKA. The sequencing machine was an Illumina NovaSeq 6000. TCR cDNA was synthesized by 5'RACE template switching, through which a universal primer site and unique molecular identifiers were introduced. Priming for cDNA synthesis came from both the TCR alpha and TCR beta constant segments. Library amplification used two PCR steps, and the second PCR step added sample barcodes and sequencing adapters. Sequencing of libraries was performed on Illumina HiSeq 2500 (2x100 bp) or NovaSeq (2x150 bp). The paper's data handling went like this. Demultiplexing of reads and collapsing into UMI consensus sequences were performed with MIGEC, and V(D)J alignment was carried out with MiXCR. Vaccine-responding clonotypes were identified with edgeR using replicate PBMC samples, with FDR below 0.01 and a log2 fold change above 5 up to day 15 being required. CD4 or CD8 identity was assigned to each bulk clonotype according to whether the clonotype was present at higher abundance in the sequenced CD4 repertoire or the sequenced CD8 repertoire. TCRdb ran its own pipeline on the public reads, namely fastp trimming at Q25 and MiXCR clone calling, and kept in-frame beta chains. All rows with the same CDR3 protein become a single entry with the most common DNA and genes. The V and J calls were determined by TCRdb, not by the authors. The sample table contains approximately 160,000 distinct CDR3 sequences; only one count was recorded for about a tenth of them. The top ten hold about a third of the sample.

This sequence originates from a man aged 18 to 29 who received the YFV17D yellow fever vaccine. The sequence is built from TRBV20-1 and TRBJ2-7, with TRBD2 identical over 12 junction bases. The sample in question was CD8+ T cells sorted from PBMCs, obtained 45 days after the yellow fever booster vaccination. The sequence in DNA is TGCAGTGCTAGAGATCTGGGGTCGGCTAGCGGGGGGGACGAGCAGTACTTC. This yields the protein CSARDLGSASGGDEQYF.